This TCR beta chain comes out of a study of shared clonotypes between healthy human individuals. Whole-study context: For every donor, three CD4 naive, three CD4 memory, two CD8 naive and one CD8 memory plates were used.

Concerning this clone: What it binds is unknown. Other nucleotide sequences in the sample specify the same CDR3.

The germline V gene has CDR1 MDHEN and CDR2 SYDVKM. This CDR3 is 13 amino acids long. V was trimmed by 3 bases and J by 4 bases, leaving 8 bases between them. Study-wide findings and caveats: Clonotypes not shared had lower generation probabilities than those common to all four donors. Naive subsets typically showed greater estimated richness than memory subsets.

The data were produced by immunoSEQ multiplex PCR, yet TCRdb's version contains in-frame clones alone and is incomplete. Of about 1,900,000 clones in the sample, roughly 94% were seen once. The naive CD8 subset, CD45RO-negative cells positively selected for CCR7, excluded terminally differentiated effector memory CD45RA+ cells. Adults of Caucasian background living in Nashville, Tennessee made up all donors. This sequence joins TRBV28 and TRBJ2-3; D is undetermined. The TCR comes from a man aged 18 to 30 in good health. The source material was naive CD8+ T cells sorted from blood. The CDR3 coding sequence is TGTGCCAGCAGTTTGGCTCTCGCAGATACGCAGTATTTT. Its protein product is CASSLALADTQYF.